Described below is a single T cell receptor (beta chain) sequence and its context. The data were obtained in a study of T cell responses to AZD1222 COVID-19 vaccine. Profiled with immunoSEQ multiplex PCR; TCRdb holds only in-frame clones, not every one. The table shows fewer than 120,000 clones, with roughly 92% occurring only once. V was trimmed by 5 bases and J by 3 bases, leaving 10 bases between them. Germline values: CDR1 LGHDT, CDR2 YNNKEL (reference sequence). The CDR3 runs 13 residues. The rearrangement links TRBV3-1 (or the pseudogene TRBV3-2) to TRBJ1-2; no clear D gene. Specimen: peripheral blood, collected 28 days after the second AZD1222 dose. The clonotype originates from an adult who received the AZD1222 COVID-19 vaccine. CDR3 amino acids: CASSAREYYGYTF. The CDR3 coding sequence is TGTGCCAGCAGCGCGAGGGAGTACTATGGCTACACCTTC.